The clone carrying this T cell receptor (beta chain) has only a few counts. What it recognizes is unknown. Healthy Caucasians provided all donations. The sample is drawn from a study of identical twins. Study-wide findings and caveats: A lower insertion count was a feature of abundant cord blood beta clonotypes, with no such feature in memory repertoires. A cross-sectional statistical analysis, not follow-up of the same donors, supported the conclusions.

A universal primer binding site was introduced by template switching. The final cDNA contained unique molecular identifiers. TCRdb analysed the 5' RACE reads with MiXCR anew, one entry per CDR3 protein. The profile shows a few hundred thousand distinct CDR3 sequences, approximately 11% of them singletons. CDR1 is KGHDR and CDR2 is SFDVKD in the germline V gene. V lost 5 bases, J lost 7 bases, and 4 bases stayed unmatched. This CDR3 is 16 amino acids long. These data also formed part of another study, on yellow fever vaccine responses in identical twins.

Sequencing was carried out using memory (CD45RO+) T cells sorted from blood. This clonotype was sampled from a woman younger than 30 in good health. J is TRBJ2-1 and V is TRBV24-1, with TRBD2 matching 16 bases. CDR3 nucleotides: TGTGCCACCAGTGGGTGGGGACTAGCGGGGGGGAATGAGCAGTTCTTC. Protein product: CATSGWGLAGGNEQFF.